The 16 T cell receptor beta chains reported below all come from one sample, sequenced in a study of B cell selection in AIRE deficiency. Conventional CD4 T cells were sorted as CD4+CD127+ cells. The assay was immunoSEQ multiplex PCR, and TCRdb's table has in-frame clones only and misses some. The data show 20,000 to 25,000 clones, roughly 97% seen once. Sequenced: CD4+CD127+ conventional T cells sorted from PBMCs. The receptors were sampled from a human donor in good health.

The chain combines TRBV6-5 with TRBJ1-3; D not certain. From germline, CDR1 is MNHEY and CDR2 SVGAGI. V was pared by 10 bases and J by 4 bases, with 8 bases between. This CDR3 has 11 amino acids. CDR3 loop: CATLYGNTIYF. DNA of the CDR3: TGTGCCACACTGTACGGAAACACCATATATTTT.

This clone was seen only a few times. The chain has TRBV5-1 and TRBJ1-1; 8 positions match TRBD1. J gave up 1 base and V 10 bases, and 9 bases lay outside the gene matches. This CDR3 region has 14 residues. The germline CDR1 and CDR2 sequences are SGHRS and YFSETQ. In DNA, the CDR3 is TGCGCCTCCCAGACCGGGACAGGGAACACTGAAGCTTTCTTT. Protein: CASQTGTGNTEAFF.

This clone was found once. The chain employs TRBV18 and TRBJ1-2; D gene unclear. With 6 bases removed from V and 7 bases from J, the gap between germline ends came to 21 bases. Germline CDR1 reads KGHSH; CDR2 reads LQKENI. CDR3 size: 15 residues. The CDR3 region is CASSPTTRKERGYTF. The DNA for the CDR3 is TGTGCCAGCTCTCCCACCACCAGAAAGGAGCGTGGCTACACCTTC.

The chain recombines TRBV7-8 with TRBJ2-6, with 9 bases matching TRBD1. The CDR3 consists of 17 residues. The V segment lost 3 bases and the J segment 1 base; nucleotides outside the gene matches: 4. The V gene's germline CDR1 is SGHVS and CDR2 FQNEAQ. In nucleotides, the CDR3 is TGTGCCAGCAGCTTGCGGGACAGGGCTTCTGGGGCCAACGTCCTGACTTTC. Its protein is CASSLRDRASGANVLTF.

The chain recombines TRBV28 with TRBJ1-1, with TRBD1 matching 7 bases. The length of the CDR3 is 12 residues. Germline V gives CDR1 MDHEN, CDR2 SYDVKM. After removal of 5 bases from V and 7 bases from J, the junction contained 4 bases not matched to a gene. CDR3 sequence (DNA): TGTGCCAGCAGTGGCCGGGACAGTGAAGCTTTCTTT. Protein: CASSGRDSEAFF. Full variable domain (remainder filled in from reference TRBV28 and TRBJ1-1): DVKVTQSSRYLVKRTGEKVFLECVQDMDHENMFWYRQDPGLGLRLIYFSYDVKMKEKGDIPEGYSVSREKKERFSLILESASTNQTSMYLCASSGRDSEAFFGQGTRLTVV.

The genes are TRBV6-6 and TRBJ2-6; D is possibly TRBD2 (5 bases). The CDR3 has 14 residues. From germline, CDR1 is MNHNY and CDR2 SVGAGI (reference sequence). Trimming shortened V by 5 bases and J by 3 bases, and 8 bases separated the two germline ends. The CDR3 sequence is CASSEGFGANVLTF. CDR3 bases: TGTGCCAGCAGTGAGGGCTTTGGGGCCAACGTCCTGACTTTC.

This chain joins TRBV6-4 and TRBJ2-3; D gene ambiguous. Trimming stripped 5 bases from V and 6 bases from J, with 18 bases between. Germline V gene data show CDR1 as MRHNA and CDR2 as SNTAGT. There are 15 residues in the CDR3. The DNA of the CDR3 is TGTGCCAGCAGTCAATCAGGTGGTGCCATGGATACGCAGTATTTT. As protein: CASSQSGGAMDTQYF.

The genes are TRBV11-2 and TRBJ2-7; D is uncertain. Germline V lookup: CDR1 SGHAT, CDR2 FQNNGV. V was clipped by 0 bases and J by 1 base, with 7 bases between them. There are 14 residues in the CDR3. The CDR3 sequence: CASSLDPGSYEQYF. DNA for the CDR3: TGTGCCAGCAGCTTAGACCCGGGTTCCTACGAGCAGTACTTC.

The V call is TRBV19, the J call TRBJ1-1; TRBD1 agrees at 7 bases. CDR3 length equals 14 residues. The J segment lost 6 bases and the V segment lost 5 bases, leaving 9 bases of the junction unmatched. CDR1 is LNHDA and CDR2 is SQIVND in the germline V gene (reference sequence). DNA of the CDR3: TGTGCCAGTAGTCTCCTGGACAGGACCGCTGAAGCTTTCTTT. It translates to CASSLLDRTAEAFF.

Written as DNA, the CDR3 is TGTGCCAGCAGACAACAGGGCGGGGCCGGGGAGCTGTTTTTT. This codes for CASRQQGGAGELFF. V and J are TRBV6-4 and TRBJ2-2, with D perhaps matching TRBD1 or TRBD2 (6 bases each). CDR3 size: 14 residues. V was shortened by 6 bases and J by 6 bases, with 14 bases between the two germline ends. Per germline, CDR1 MRHNA and CDR2 SNTAGT.

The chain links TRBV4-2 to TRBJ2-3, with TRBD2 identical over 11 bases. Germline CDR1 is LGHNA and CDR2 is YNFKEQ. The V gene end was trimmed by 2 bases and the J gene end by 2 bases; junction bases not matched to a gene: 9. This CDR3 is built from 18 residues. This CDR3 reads CASSQQVGTSGFTDTQYF. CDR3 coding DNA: TGTGCCAGCAGCCAACAGGTCGGGACTAGCGGTTTCACAGATACGCAGTATTTT.

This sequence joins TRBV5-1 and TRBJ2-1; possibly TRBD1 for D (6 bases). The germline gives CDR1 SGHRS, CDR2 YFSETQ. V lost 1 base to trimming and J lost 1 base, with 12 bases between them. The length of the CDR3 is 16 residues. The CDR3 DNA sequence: TGCGCCAGCAGCTTGCGGGCAGGGGTATCCTACAATGAGCAGTTCTTC. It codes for CASSLRAGVSYNEQFF.

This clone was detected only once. CDR3 in amino acids: CASTPPTRYGYTF. The CDR3 DNA reads as TGTGCCAGCACTCCGCCGACTCGCTATGGCTACACCTTC. The chain couples TRBV28 to TRBJ1-2; D is unresolved. The CDR3 length is 13 residues. In germline, CDR1 is MDHEN, CDR2 SYDVKM. Trimming pared 7 bases from V and 4 bases from J, leaving 13 bases between.

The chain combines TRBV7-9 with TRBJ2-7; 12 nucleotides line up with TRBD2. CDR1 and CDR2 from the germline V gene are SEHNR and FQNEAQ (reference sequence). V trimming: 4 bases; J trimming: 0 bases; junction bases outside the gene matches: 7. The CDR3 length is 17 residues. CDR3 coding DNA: TGTGCCAGCAGCTCGGGACTAGCGGGCCTCCCCTCCTACGAGCAGTACTTC. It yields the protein CASSSGLAGLPSYEQYF.

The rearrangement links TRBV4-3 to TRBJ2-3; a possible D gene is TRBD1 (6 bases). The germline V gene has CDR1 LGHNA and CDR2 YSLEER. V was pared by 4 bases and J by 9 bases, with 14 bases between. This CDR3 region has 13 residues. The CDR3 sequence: CASSRNGDTTQYF. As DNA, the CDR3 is TGCGCCAGCAGCCGAAATGGGGACACGACGCAGTATTTT.

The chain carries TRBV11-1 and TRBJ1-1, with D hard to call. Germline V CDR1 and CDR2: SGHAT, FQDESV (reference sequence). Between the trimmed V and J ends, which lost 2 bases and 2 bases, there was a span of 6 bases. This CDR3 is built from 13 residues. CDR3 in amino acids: CASSLNRNTEAFF. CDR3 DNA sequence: TGTGCCAGCAGCTTAAACAGAAACACTGAAGCTTTCTTT.